Listed here is a single T cell receptor (beta chain). Sequenced by immunoSEQ multiplex PCR; TCRdb stores in-frame clones only, minus some. Of about 56,000 clones listed, about 95% are singletons. This specimen belongs to a study of technical replicates of blood from a handful of donors. This CDR3 is 15 amino acids long. Per germline, CDR1 LGHNA and CDR2 YSLEER. The J segment lost 0 bases and the V segment lost 0 bases, leaving 2 bases of the junction unmatched. The J gene is TRBJ2-7, the V gene TRBV4-3; TRBD2 matches 7 bases. What was sequenced was PBMCs. This TCR was recovered from a human donor in good health. Some clones in this sample may be carry-over from other donors' samples. The CDR3 DNA sequence: TGCGCCAGCAGCCAAGATAGGGACTACTCCTACGAGCAGTACTTC. It is translated as CASSQDRDYSYEQYF.